This T cell receptor (beta chain) is drawn from a study of identical twins. Whole-study results and caveats: Fewer insertions were carried by abundant cord blood beta clonotypes, but none was seen in memory repertoires. Cross-sectional statistics, not tracking of the same donors, supported the conclusions. Out-of-frame alpha sequences shared by twins showed excess low generation probability.

TCRdb reprocessed the 5' RACE reads via MiXCR and lists one record per CDR3 protein. The repertoire holds 510,000 or so distinct CDR3 sequences, with about 16% as singletons. Concerning this clonotype itself: Its antigen remains unidentified.

This sample also appeared in a second study, on yellow fever vaccine responses in identical twins.

What was sequenced was CD4+ T cells sorted from blood. This TCR derives from a woman aged 18-29 years in good health.

The DNA for the CDR3 is TGCGCCAGCAGCTTGTCGCAGAGCAGCTCCTACAATGAGCAGTTCTTC. This codes for CASSLSQSSSYNEQFF. This chain uses TRBV5-1 with TRBJ2-1; D remains ambiguous. The V and J ends lost 1 base and 0 bases respectively, with 11 bases between them. Per germline, CDR1 SGHRS and CDR2 YFSETQ. This CDR3 contains 16 residues.